These 18 T cell receptor beta chains share one sample of origin, sequenced in a study of read filtering for tumor transcriptome and immune sequencing. The library was built from about 370 ng RNA with molecular barcoded adaptors for alpha/delta and beta/gamma chains. TCRdb analysed the reads with MiXCR anew, one entry per CDR3 protein. The table includes tens of thousands of distinct CDR3 sequences, 20% to 25% detected once. The sequenced sample was a population of CD138-negative cells sorted from bone marrow. These receptors were collected from a donor older than 35 with multiple myeloma.

This clonotype was recorded many times. This sequence joins TRBV11-2 and TRBJ2-5, with 9 bases identical to TRBD1. This CDR3 has 15 residues. After removal of 5 bases from V and 5 bases from J, the junction contained 9 bases not matched to a gene. The germline V gene encodes CDR1 SGHAT and CDR2 FQNNGV. The CDR3 spells CASSVRDRVIETQYF. CDR3 DNA sequence: TGTGCCAGCAGCGTCCGGGACAGGGTCATCGAGACCCAGTACTTC.

This chain joins TRBV29-1 and TRBJ2-3, with D possibly called TRBD1 or TRBD2 (5 bases each). Germline V lookup: CDR1 SQVTM, CDR2 ANQGSEA. Trimming removed 6 bases from V and 2 bases from J, with 15 bases in between. This CDR3 is 14 amino acids long. DNA of the CDR3: TGCAGCGTCGGGACGGTCGCCGTCACAGATACGCAGTATTTT. Protein product: CSVGTVAVTDTQYF.

This clonotype was observed a few times. V usage is TRBV28 and J usage is TRBJ1-5; D not certain. This CDR3 contains 13 residues. The germline V and J ends were trimmed by 5 bases and 6 bases, with 11 bases remaining between them. Germline CDR1 reads MDHEN; CDR2 reads SYDVKM. Here the CDR3 reads CASSTLAFQPQHF. CDR3 DNA sequence: TGTGCCAGCAGTACGTTGGCGTTTCAGCCCCAGCATTTT.

On this clonotype: This sequence may be a read error, since a much larger clone differs from it by one base. V gene TRBV6-5 combines with J gene TRBJ2-7; 9 bases are shared with TRBD1. This CDR3 has 14 residues. The V and J ends lost 11 bases and 4 bases, in that order; junction bases with no gene match: 12. Germline loops: CDR1 MNHEY, CDR2 SVGAGI. CDR3 sequence: CACIPGQGNYEQYF. CDR3 sequence (DNA): TGTGCCTGCATTCCAGGACAGGGGAATTACGAGCAGTACTTC.

Comment on this clonotype: This may arise from a read error, as a much more abundant clone is one base away. The chain joins TRBV5-1 to TRBJ2-5; D may correspond to TRBD1 or TRBD2 (5 bases each). The CDR3 extends over 15 amino acids. The germline V and J ends were trimmed by 4 bases and 7 bases, with 20 bases remaining between them. CDR1 is SGHRS and CDR2 is YFSETQ in the germline V gene. As DNA, the CDR3 is TGCGCCAGCAGCCATACGGGACCACCCGCGAGGACCCAGTACTTC. Residues: CASSHTGPPARTQYF.

The chain carries TRBV5-1 and TRBJ1-4; 7 bases are shared with TRBD1. Trimming cost V 0 bases and J 0 bases; bases outside gene matches: 8. The CDR3 totals 18 residues. The V gene's germline CDR1 is SGHRS and CDR2 YFSETQ. DNA of the CDR3: TGCGCCAGCAGCTTGGCACAGGGGACTATTGCAACTAATGAAAAACTGTTTTTT. Protein: CASSLAQGTIATNEKLFF.

A few counts support this clonotype. The genes are TRBV5-1 and TRBJ2-1; 14 nucleotides line up with TRBD2. The CDR3 sequence is 16 residues long. V gave up 0 bases and J gave up 8 bases; unmatched junction bases: 4. Germline-derived CDR1 and CDR2 are SGHRS and YFSETQ. The CDR3 region has the DNA TGCGCCAGCAGCTTGGGACTAGCGGGGGGGGCCTATGAGCAGTTCTTC. The encoded protein is CASSLGLAGGAYEQFF. Full variable domain (rest looked up from reference TRBV5-1 and TRBJ2-1): KAGVTQTPRYLIKTRGQQVTLSCSPISGHRSVSWYQQTPGQGLQFLFEYFSETQRNKGNFPGRFSGRQFSNSRSEMNVSTLELGDSALYLCASSLGLAGGAYEQFFGPGTRLTVL.

This clonotype was seen at least ten times. V and J are TRBV2 and TRBJ1-1, with 7 nucleotides matching TRBD1. Germline V gene data show CDR1 as SNHLY and CDR2 as FYNNEI. V gave up 1 base and J gave up 4 bases; unmatched junction bases: 0. CDR3 size: 13 residues. Written as DNA, the CDR3 is TGTGCCAGCAGTGAAGACAGGGGCACTGAAGCTTTCTTT. It encodes CASSEDRGTEAFF.

In its sample, this clonotype was seen many times. CDR3 amino acids: CASSLRSGVTEAFF. The CDR3 nucleotides are TGTGCCAGCAGCTTAAGGTCCGGGGTCACTGAAGCTTTCTTT. V gene TRBV5-5 combines with J gene TRBJ1-1, with D unclear. The CDR3 covers 14 residues. With 2 bases removed from V and 4 bases from J, the gap between germline ends came to 12 bases. Germline V CDR1 and CDR2: SGHKS, YYEKEE (reference sequence).

This clonotype has a count of ten or more. The chain links TRBV9 to TRBJ2-1, with 10 bases lining up with TRBD1. CDR1 is SGDLS, CDR2 YYNGEE, per germline. The CDR3 has 15 residues. After removal of 2 bases from V and 4 bases from J, the junction contained 3 bases not matched to a gene. Written as DNA, the CDR3 is TGTGCCAGCAGCGTCGGGACAGGGGCTTACAATGAGCAGTTCTTC. Translation: CASSVGTGAYNEQFF.

This clonotype was seen repeatedly, ten times or more. The rearrangement uses TRBV2 and TRBJ1-1, with D unclear. Germline V gene sequence: CDR1 SNHLY, CDR2 FYNNEI. The CDR3 spans 12 residues. Trimming took off 7 bases at V and 1 base at J, with 7 bases between the two ends. The chain's CDR3 is CASTRWNTEAFF. In DNA, the CDR3 is TGTGCCAGCACCAGGTGGAACACTGAAGCTTTCTTT. The complete variable domain, with remaining parts taken from reference TRBV2 and TRBJ1-1, reads EPEVTQTPSHQVTQMGQEVILRCVPISNHLYFYWYRQILGQKVEFLVSFYNNEISEKSEIFDDQFSVERPDGSNFTLKIRSTKLEDSAMYFCASTRWNTEAFFGQGTRLTVV.

This sequence joins TRBV12-3 or TRBV12-4 and TRBJ2-7; 9 bases agree with TRBD1. J gave up 4 bases and V 6 bases, and 4 bases lay outside the gene matches. This CDR3 region has 13 residues. The CDR3: CASRRTGDYEQYF. CDR3 sequence (DNA): TGTGCCAGCAGGCGGACAGGGGATTACGAGCAGTACTTC.

This clonotype was detected many times. This rearrangement joins TRBV7-9 to TRBJ2-5; perhaps TRBD2 as D (6 bases). Germline V lookup: CDR1 SEHNR, CDR2 FQNEAQ (reference sequence). The CDR3 loop spans 13 amino acids. V was clipped by 8 bases and J by 5 bases, with 15 bases between them. The CDR3 spells CASGRRGRETQYF. The CDR3 nucleotides read TGTGCCAGCGGTCGGCGGGGTAGGGAGACCCAGTACTTC.

This clonotype was counted ten times or more. In nucleotides, the CDR3 is TGCAGTGCTAGCGCCCCCCACAGTTCACTAGGCGAGCAGTACTTC. Amino acids: CSASAPHSSLGEQYF. The V call is TRBV20-1, the J call TRBJ2-7, with D possibly matching TRBD2 (5 bases). This CDR3 is 15 amino acids long. The V and J ends lost 3 bases and 6 bases respectively, with 21 bases between them. CDR1 DFQATT and CDR2 SNEGSKA come from the germline V gene (reference sequence).

Concerning this clonotype: It may be a read error: a sequence one base away is much more abundant. The chain has TRBV28 and TRBJ2-5, with 8 bases that match TRBD1. Trimming cost V 5 bases and J 6 bases; bases outside gene matches: 8. Germline V gene lookup returns CDR1 MDHEN and CDR2 SYDVKM. This CDR3 region has 14 residues. CDR3 in amino acids: CASSIGQGWKTQYF. DNA of the CDR3: TGTGCCAGCAGTATAGGACAGGGTTGGAAGACCCAGTACTTC.

This clonotype was seen repeatedly, ten times or more. The V call is TRBV12-3 or TRBV12-4, the J call TRBJ2-2; D unresolved. This CDR3 has 14 amino acids. Between the trimmed V and J ends, which lost 10 bases and 1 base, there was a span of 13 bases. This CDR3 reads CAITAPRNTGELFF. DNA of the CDR3: TGTGCCATTACAGCCCCACGGAACACCGGGGAGCTGTTTTTT.

There are a few counts of this clonotype. The V gene is TRBV29-1, the J gene TRBJ1-5; D not resolved. The CDR3 spans 13 residues. Trimming left V 6 bases short and J 6 bases short, with 15 bases between. CDR1 is SQVTM and CDR2 is ANQGSEA in the germline V gene. The DNA of the CDR3 is TGCAGCGTGAATGAGGGTTACAGTCAGCCCCAGCATTTT. Amino acid sequence: CSVNEGYSQPQHF.

In its sample, this clonotype was seen many times. The V gene is TRBV18, the J gene TRBJ2-6; TRBD1 aligns across 10 bases. With V trimmed by 2 bases and J by 1 base, 8 bases remained unmatched. This CDR3 spans 19 amino acids. Germline values: CDR1 KGHSH, CDR2 LQKENI. CDR3 bases: TGTGCCAGCTCACCAGTCCGGGACAGGGGAAGGTCTGGGGCCAACGTCCTGACTTTC. This codes for CASSPVRDRGRSGANVLTF.